This T cell receptor beta chain was sequenced in a study of cytomegalovirus exposure and HLA in healthy donors. Whole-study results and caveats: In a later analysis, the majority of CMV-associated beta chains seemingly showed HLA restriction.

Primers for the PCR totalled 60 Vbeta and 13 Jbeta. Sequenced by immunoSEQ multiplex PCR; TCRdb stores in-frame clones only, minus some. The sample holds roughly 100,000 clones, roughly 80% seen once. This clone is a singleton in its sample. Its antigen is as yet unknown. Sequenced sample: PBMCs. This TCR was sampled from a man aged 30 to 39 in good health and CMV-seropositive.

CDR3 region: CASSNLWAYGYTF. Written as DNA, the CDR3 is TGTGCCAGCAGTAACCTTTGGGCCTATGGCTACACCTTC. The gene calls are TRBV6-5 and TRBJ1-2; D unclear. Trimming took off 5 bases at V and 4 bases at J, with 11 bases between the two ends. The germline V gene encodes CDR1 MNHEY and CDR2 SVGAGI. CDR3 length equals 13 residues.